The rows below give T cell receptor beta chains drawn from one sample of a study of blood T cell repertoires in COVID-19. Assay: immunoSEQ multiplex PCR; the TCRdb copy retains only in-frame clones and omits some. The sample has about 82,000 clones, around four fifths seen once. Specimen: peripheral blood. All receptors come from a man older than 75 with active or convalescent COVID-19. CDR3s include the opening cysteine and the closing phenylalanine or tryptophan. A D gene is named only where the DNA matches it firmly. Clone size, where shown, is once, few, many, or a class for clones that have expanded.

j_call	cdr3_length	d_call	v_call	clone_size	cdr3_nt	cdr3_aa
TRBJ1-4	15	NA	TRBV28	NA	TGTGCCAGCAGTTGGCCACAGACAACTAATGAAAAACTGTTTTTT	CASSWPQTTNEKLFF
TRBJ2-1	16	TRBD2	TRBV5-1	NA	TGCGCCAGCAGCTTACCGGGACTAGCGGGAGTAGATGAGCAGTTCTTC	CASSLPGLAGVDEQFF
TRBJ1-5	16	NA	TRBV12-5	NA	TGTGCTAGTGGCTCCTCAACAGGGTACAGCAATCAGCCCCAGCATTTT	CASGSSTGYSNQPQHF
TRBJ1-3	15	NA	TRBV9	NA	TGTGCCAGCAGCGTAGGCTGGCAGGCTGGAAACACCATATATTTT	CASSVGWQAGNTIYF
TRBJ1-5	16	NA	TRBV24-1	NA	TGTGCCACCAGTGACTCCGGGAGAAGTAGCAATCAGCCCCAGCATTTT	CATSDSGRSSNQPQHF
TRBJ2-1	13	TRBD2	TRBV4-1	NA	TGCGCCAGCAGCCAAAGGGAGGGTGATGAGCAGTTCTTC	CASSQREGDEQFF
TRBJ1-1	16	NA	TRBV6-6	few	TGTGCCAGCAGTTACTCGAAATCGGGGGGGAACACTGAAGCTTTCTTT	CASSYSKSGGNTEAFF
TRBJ1-1	14	TRBD1	TRBV5-1	NA	TGCGCCAGCAGTTTGACAGGGGGGTTTGTTGAAGCTTTCTTT	CASSLTGGFVEAFF
TRBJ1-2	18	TRBD1	TRBV18	NA	TGTGCCAGCTCACAAAGACCCGGGACAGGACTAGCTAACTATGGCTACACCTTC	CASSQRPGTGLANYGYTF
TRBJ1-1	10	TRBD1	TRBV29-1	many	TGCAGCATCCCGGGACAGGAAGCTTTCTTT	CSIPGQEAFF
TRBJ2-3	17	NA	TRBV11-2	NA	TGTGCCAGCAGCCGCGGGCTGGTCCCATGGAGCACAGATACGCAGTATTTT	CASSRGLVPWSTDTQYF
TRBJ2-5	14	NA	TRBV2	NA	TGTGCCAGCAGTGAACAGGGCGGCCAAGAGACCCAGTACTTC	CASSEQGGQETQYF
TRBJ1-5	13	NA	TRBV4-1	NA	TGCGCCAGCAGCCAAGCTCGTCTTCAGCCCCAGCATTTT	CASSQARLQPQHF
TRBJ1-3	14	NA	TRBV5-1	NA	TGCGCCAGCCAACAGGGTAGCTCTGGAAACACCATATATTTT	CASQQGSSGNTIYF
TRBJ2-1	12	NA	TRBV11-3	NA	TGTGCCAGCAGCATGGGAGCCCCCCGGAGATTCTTC	CASSMGAPRRFF
TRBJ2-3	14	TRBD1	TRBV2	NA	TGTGCCAGCAAGGAGGACAGGGCGACAGATACGCAGTATTTT	CASKEDRATDTQYF
TRBJ2-1	14	TRBD2	TRBV4-1	NA	TGCGCCAGCAGCCTGGGACTAGCTCCCGATGAGCAGTTCTTC	CASSLGLAPDEQFF
TRBJ1-5	17	NA	TRBV6-1	NA	TGTGCCAGCAGTGCACCCGGAGGGACTGATAGCAATCAGCCCCAGCATTTT	CASSAPGGTDSNQPQHF
TRBJ1-4	13	NA	TRBV19	NA	TGTGCCAGTAGTAATACAGAGAATGAAAAACTGTTTTTT	CASSNTENEKLFF
TRBJ1-2	14	NA	TRBV19	few	TGTGCCAGTAGTATCAGCCAACAGGATTATGGCTACACCTTC	CASSISQQDYGYTF
TRBJ1-6	18	TRBD1	TRBV28	NA	TGTGCCAGCAGCCCGAGGGACAGCGAAAGCTCCTATAATTCACCCCTCCACTTT	CASSPRDSESSYNSPLHF
TRBJ1-2	13	NA	TRBV10-1	NA	TGCGCCAGCAGTGAGTTCGGGGTTCATGGCTACACCTTC	CASSEFGVHGYTF
TRBJ1-2	15	NA	TRBV3-1/TRBV3-2	NA	TGTGCCAGCAGCCAAGAGGGGCGCGGGGGATATGGCTACACCTTC	CASSQEGRGGYGYTF
TRBJ2-5	16	NA	TRBV19	NA	TGTGCCAGTAGCCGAGGAGGGTCGAGACACGGGGAGACCCAGTACTTC	CASSRGGSRHGETQYF
TRBJ2-1	14	NA	TRBV28	NA	TGTGCCAGCCTTAACCTAGCGAAGCACAATGAGCAGTTCTTC	CASLNLAKHNEQFF
TRBJ1-2	15	TRBD1	TRBV5-1	NA	TGCGCCAGCAGCTTGGACGGACAGGGGGACTATGGCTACACCTTC	CASSLDGQGDYGYTF
TRBJ1-2	13	NA	TRBV12-3/TRBV12-4	few	TGTGCCAGCAGGCTTGGCGGCAACTATGGCTACACCTTC	CASRLGGNYGYTF
TRBJ1-2	17	NA	TRBV3-1/TRBV3-2	NA	TGTGCCAGCAGCCAAGATCGGCAAGGGGCTTTAAGCTATGGCTACACCTTC	CASSQDRQGALSYGYTF
TRBJ1-4	12	NA	TRBV28	once	TGTGCTTCCGAGACAACTAATGAAAAACTGTTTTTT	CASETTNEKLFF
TRBJ2-5	13	NA	TRBV10-1	NA	TGCGCCAGCAGTGATTGGAGGGTTGAGACCCAGTACTTC	CASSDWRVETQYF
TRBJ1-6	13	NA	TRBV3-1/TRBV3-2	NA	TGTGCCAGCAGCCAAACCGGGTACTCACCCCTCCACTTT	CASSQTGYSPLHF
TRBJ2-3	13	NA	TRBV3-1/TRBV3-2	NA	TGTGCCAGCAGCCAAGGTCGGCAGGGTATACAGTATTTT	CASSQGRQGIQYF
TRBJ2-3	14	NA	TRBV6-2/TRBV6-3	NA	TGTGCCAGCAGTTCCTCTCGGGGCACAGATACGCAGTATTTT	CASSSSRGTDTQYF
TRBJ2-2	12	NA	TRBV7-2	NA	TGTGCCAGCAGCTTAAGCGGCGGGGAGCTGTTTTTT	CASSLSGGELFF
TRBJ1-3	17	NA	TRBV18	NA	TGTGCCAGCTCACCACTCGGGACACCAGACTCTGGAAACACCATATATTTT	CASSPLGTPDSGNTIYF
TRBJ2-1	15	TRBD1	TRBV5-6	many	TGTGCCAGCAGCTCCACGACGTCTGGGACAGGGGGGCAGTTCTTC	CASSSTTSGTGGQFF
TRBJ2-6	13	NA	TRBV19	NA	TGTGCCAGTAGTCACGCGGGGGCCAACGTCCTGACTTTC	CASSHAGANVLTF
TRBJ2-2	16	TRBD2	TRBV9	few	TGTGCCAGCAGCGTAGTTCTAGCGGGAGGTTCCGGGGAGCTGTTTTTT	CASSVVLAGGSGELFF
TRBJ1-1	14	TRBD1	TRBV24-1	NA	TGTGCCACCAGAGACAGGGGAAAGAACACTGAAGCTTTCTTT	CATRDRGKNTEAFF
TRBJ1-2	12	TRBD1	TRBV28	NA	TGTGCCAGCGGGACAGGGAACTATGGCTACACCTTC	CASGTGNYGYTF
TRBJ2-2	16	NA	TRBV21-1	NA	TGTGCCAGCAGCAAAGAATACAGGGGGCGCTCCGGGGAGCTGTTTTTT	CASSKEYRGRSGELFF
TRBJ1-4	16	TRBD1	TRBV10-3	NA	TGTGCCATCAGTGAGTCAGTCAGGACAGGGAATGAAAAACTGTTTTTT	CAISESVRTGNEKLFF
TRBJ2-3	16	TRBD2	TRBV12-5	NA	TGTGCTAGTGGCCCCTTCGGGAGGGTTGGCCCAGATACGCAGTATTTT	CASGPFGRVGPDTQYF
TRBJ1-1	14	TRBD1	TRBV29-1	NA	TGCAGCGTTGGGGGACAGAGAGTGAACACTGAAGCTTTCTTT	CSVGGQRVNTEAFF
TRBJ2-1	14	TRBD2	TRBV24-1	NA	TGTGCCACCAGAAGTAGCGGGGAGGGAAATGAGCAGTTCTTC	CATRSSGEGNEQFF
TRBJ1-5	14	NA	TRBV19	few	TGTGCCAGTAGTATAAGGGACACTAATCAGCCCCAGCATTTT	CASSIRDTNQPQHF
TRBJ1-1	13	NA	TRBV11-1	NA	TGTGCCAGCAGCTTAGGGTTCAGGGGCGAAGCTTTCTTT	CASSLGFRGEAFF
TRBJ2-3	14	TRBD2	TRBV5-1	once	TGCGCCAGCCAGCGGGACTACTCAATAGATACGCAGTATTTT	CASQRDYSIDTQYF
TRBJ2-3	14	NA	TRBV6-4	few	TGTGCCAGCAGTGATGGGGGGACCCGAGATACGCAGTATTTT	CASSDGGTRDTQYF
TRBJ2-1	15	NA	TRBV7-3	NA	TGTGCCAGCAGCTCACTGGGTTTAGGCGGTAATGAGCAGTTCTTC	CASSSLGLGGNEQFF